The next 24 T cell receptor beta chains were all read from a single sample in a study of T cells in Graves' hyperthyroidism and ophthalmopathy. Amplified TCR beta CDR3 regions derived from RNA transcripts. The TCR CDR3 was amplified in a first-round RT-PCR using the HTBI primer set. MiXCR, applied by TCRdb to the multiplex PCR reads, yields one record per CDR3 protein. The sample records about 290,000 distinct CDR3 sequences, around 15% being singletons. Sequencing was done on a sample of blood. Every receptor here comes from a woman aged 40 to 50 with Graves' hyperthyroidism.

V and J are TRBV2 and TRBJ2-2; 9 bases are a match to TRBD1. The CDR3 extends over 15 amino acids. Germline CDR1 SNHLY, CDR2 FYNNEI. The V and J ends lost 6 bases and 6 bases, in that order; junction bases with no gene match: 8. Written as DNA, the CDR3 is TGTGCCAGCAGACCCGGGACAGGGAGGGCCGGGGAGCTGTTTTTT. Translating gives CASRPGTGRAGELFF.

The chain couples TRBV18 to TRBJ2-7; 7 positions match TRBD2. The ends lost 5 bases at V and 2 bases at J; junction bases unmatched: 6. Germline CDR1 KGHSH, CDR2 LQKENI. CDR3 length: 14 residues. The CDR3 DNA reads TGTGCCAGCTCAACCCTAGCGGACGCCTACGAGCAGTACTTC. Translation: CASSTLADAYEQYF.

This clonotype came up many times. CDR3 residues: CASSQEGGTVTLHF. The CDR3 DNA is TGTGCCAGCAGCCAAGAAGGAGGGACAGTGACCCTGCATTTT. V is TRBV3-1 and J is TRBJ1-5; TRBD1 matches at 7 bases. CDR1 and CDR2 (germline): LGHDT, YNNKEL (reference sequence). The CDR3 consists of 14 residues. Germline trimming cut 0 bases from V and 15 bases from J; bases unmatched to any gene: 11.

This clonotype occurred many times. The rearrangement uses TRBV27 and TRBJ2-4, with 9 bases fitting TRBD2. CDR1 and CDR2 (germline): MNHEY, SMNVEV (reference sequence). This CDR3 is 15 amino acids long. J was trimmed by 8 bases and V by 6 bases; bases with no gene match: 11. The CDR3 DNA follows: TGTGCCAGCAGCAAATTCCTAGCGGGACGGTACATTCAGTACTTC. It codes for CASSKFLAGRYIQYF.

This clonotype occurred many times. The chain is built from TRBV6-2 or TRBV6-3 and TRBJ1-5; D remains ambiguous. Per germline, CDR1 MNHEY and CDR2 SVGEGT. This CDR3 has 17 amino acids. The V end was cut by 0 bases, the J end by 2 bases, with 14 bases between. The CDR3 sequence is CASSYSTGRARNQPQHF. DNA of the CDR3: TGTGCCAGCAGTTACTCGACCGGTAGGGCGCGCAATCAGCCCCAGCATTTT.

This clonotype was observed at least ten times. The rearrangement joins TRBV10-3 to TRBJ2-1, with D perhaps TRBD2 (6 bases). Germline-derived CDR1 and CDR2 are ENHRY and SYGVKD. V lost 6 bases and J lost 0, with 18 bases in between. The length of the CDR3 is 17 residues. CDR3 nucleotide sequence: TGTGCCATCAGCGATGCCTCCGGGACTTTCTCCTACAATGAGCAGTTCTTC. Amino acid sequence: CAISDASGTFSYNEQFF.

This clonotype was observed a few times. The chain combines TRBV19 with TRBJ2-2; TRBD2 aligns across 14 bases. This CDR3 has 16 amino acids. Germline assignment: CDR1 LNHDA and CDR2 SQIVND (reference sequence). Unmatched junction bases numbered 8, after V lost 9 bases and J lost 5 bases. CDR3 in amino acids: CASTTSGRAGTGELFF. The CDR3 coding sequence is TGTGCCAGCACGACTAGCGGGAGGGCCGGTACCGGGGAGCTGTTTTTT.

This clonotype showed up just a few times. The V gene is TRBV3-1, the J gene TRBJ2-1; D is unresolved. Germline CDR1 and CDR2: LGHDT and YNNKEL (reference sequence). V was pared by 1 base and J by 1 base, with 14 bases between. There are 17 residues in the CDR3. CDR3 sequence: CASSQGVPRVSYNEQFF. CDR3 in DNA: TGTGCCAGCAGCCAAGGGGTCCCACGGGTTTCCTACAATGAGCAGTTCTTC.

This clonotype was detected many times. The chain couples TRBV25-1 to TRBJ2-7; 11 positions match TRBD2. In germline, CDR1 is MGHDK, CDR2 SYGVNS. V lost 3 bases, J lost 4 bases, and 8 bases stayed unmatched. The CDR3 length is 16 residues. CDR3 DNA sequence: TGTGCCAGCAGTGACAACGACGGGACTAGCGGATACGAGCAGTACTTC. Translating gives CASSDNDGTSGYEQYF.

The chain is built from TRBV7-2 and TRBJ2-1; 11 positions match TRBD2. The CDR3 totals 20 residues. V lost 6 bases and J lost 9; bases outside the gene matches: 25. Germline values: CDR1 SGHTA, CDR2 FQGNSA. The CDR3 is CASREKTSGTRYRHDPEQFF. The CDR3 DNA is TGTGCCAGCAGGGAAAAGACTAGCGGGACCCGATACCGCCATGATCCTGAGCAGTTCTTC.

This clonotype was detected ten times or more. The chain couples TRBV29-1 to TRBJ2-7; TRBD1 aligns across 9 bases. The V segment lost 0 bases and the J segment 6 bases; nucleotides outside the gene matches: 3. The CDR3 length is 13 residues. Germline V gene data show CDR1 as SQVTM and CDR2 as ANQGSEA. CDR3 nucleotides: TGCAGCGTTGAAGATCACAGGGGGCCCGAGCAGTACTTC. Its translation: CSVEDHRGPEQYF.

In its sample, this clonotype was seen a few times. This chain links TRBV29-1 with TRBJ2-7, with D uncertain. The V and J ends lost 4 bases and 5 bases respectively, with 6 bases between them. The V gene's germline CDR1 is SQVTM and CDR2 ANQGSEA. There are 10 residues in the CDR3. Here the CDR3 reads CSVVAHEQYF. The CDR3 DNA reads TGCAGCGTTGTGGCTCACGAGCAGTACTTC.

This clonotype was seen ten or more times. V usage is TRBV6-1 and J usage is TRBJ2-2; TRBD1 matches 8 bases. Unmatched junction bases numbered 9, after V lost 6 bases and J lost 6 bases. The germline V gene has CDR1 MNHNS and CDR2 SASEGT. The CDR3 consists of 15 residues. The CDR3 region is CASRNLDRAAGELFF. The CDR3 bases are TGTGCCAGCAGGAACCTGGACAGGGCGGCCGGGGAGCTGTTTTTT.

Note on this clonotype: Possible read error: a much larger clone is one base away. The genes are TRBV24-1 and TRBJ2-5; a possible D gene is TRBD1 (6 bases). Germline CDR1 and CDR2: KGHDR and SFDVKD. The CDR3 runs 16 residues. CDR3 residues: CATSDYDGQTAETQCF. CDR3 bases: TGTGCCACCAGTGACTATGACGGACAGACGGCGGAGACCCAGTGCTTC.

With regard to this clonotype: A junction end diverges from the germline sequence, so it may reflect a read error. V is TRBV7-2 and J is TRBJ1-2; TRBD1 matches at 8 bases. This CDR3 contains 15 residues. Per the germline V gene, CDR1 is SGHTA and CDR2 is FQGNSA. The CDR3 reads CASSVTQGALGGYTF. DNA for the CDR3: TGCGCCAGCAGCGTGACCCAGGGGGCGCTTGGCGGCTACACCTTC.

This clonotype was found many times. This chain connects TRBV10-3 to TRBJ1-2; D is unclear. V lost 0 bases and J lost 1, with 0 bases in between. This CDR3 is built from 12 residues. Germline lookup yields CDR1 ENHRY and CDR2 SYGVKD. The CDR3 DNA sequence: TGTGCCATCAGTGAGTCTAACTATGGCTACACCTTC. This sequence encodes CAISESNYGYTF.

This clonotype was observed many times. This chain links TRBV11-2 with TRBJ2-3, with 7 nucleotides matching TRBD2. With V trimmed by 1 base and J by 0 bases, 10 bases remained unmatched. The V gene's germline CDR1 is SGHAT and CDR2 FQNNGV. The CDR3 covers 18 residues. Written as DNA, the CDR3 is TGTGCCAGCAGCTTAGCGCCTCCGGGTAGCGGGAGCACAGATACGCAGTATTTT. The encoded protein is CASSLAPPGSGSTDTQYF.

The J gene is TRBJ2-5, the V gene TRBV20-1, with 11 bases fitting TRBD2. Germline values: CDR1 DFQATT, CDR2 SNEGSKA (reference sequence). The CDR3 length is 13 residues. The DNA of the CDR3 is TGCACCTTAGCGGGAGGGCCGGGGGAGACCCAGTACTTC. Its translation is CTLAGGPGETQYF.

This clonotype was found a few times. The CDR3 is CASSLNRGGSDQPQHF. DNA of the CDR3: TGTGCCAGCTCACTTAACCGGGGGGGTTCGGATCAGCCCCAGCATTTT. The rearrangement links TRBV18 to TRBJ1-5; D might be TRBD1 (5 bases). Germline assignment: CDR1 KGHSH and CDR2 LQKENI. V was clipped by 4 bases and J by 5 bases, with 18 bases between them. The CDR3 has 16 residues.

This clonotype has just a few counts. V is TRBV4-2 and J is TRBJ2-3; D not certain. The CDR3 spans 15 residues. The germline V gene has CDR1 LGHNA and CDR2 YNFKEQ. V lost 1 base and J 0 bases, leaving 8 bases between the germline ends. The CDR3 spells CASSQGSLSTDTQYF. CDR3 bases: TGTGCCAGCAGCCAAGGGAGCTTAAGCACAGATACGCAGTATTTT.

Many counts were recorded for this clonotype. The chain is built from TRBV3-1 and TRBJ1-1; the D is unclear. Germline CDR1 is LGHDT and CDR2 is YNNKEL (reference sequence). This CDR3 spans 13 amino acids. V was pared by 1 base and J by 1 base, with 4 bases between. CDR3 sequence reads: CASSQVSNTEAFF. In DNA form, the CDR3 reads TGTGCCAGCAGCCAAGTGTCGAACACTGAAGCTTTCTTT.

This clonotype came up many times. The V call is TRBV19, the J call TRBJ1-5; D might be TRBD1 (5 bases). V lost 6 bases and J 8 bases, leaving 20 bases between the germline ends. There are 15 residues in the CDR3. In germline, CDR1 is LNHDA, CDR2 SQIVND (reference sequence). The CDR3 loop is CASSREGQRGEPQHF. CDR3 DNA: TGTGCCAGTAGCCGGGAGGGGCAGCGCGGGGAGCCCCAGCATTTT.

In this sample, this clonotype turned up many times. The chain carries TRBV30 and TRBJ2-2; weak D call: TRBD2 (7 bases). From germline, CDR1 is GTSNPN and CDR2 SVGIG (reference sequence). The CDR3 has 13 amino acids. The V end was cut by 2 bases, the J end by 7 bases, with 11 bases between. CDR3 region: CAWSTGTNGELFF. The CDR3 nucleotides read TGTGCCTGGAGTACAGGGACTAACGGGGAGCTGTTTTTT.

This clonotype came up many times. The CDR3 reads CASSSPGGRAQETQYF. The CDR3 nucleotides are TGTGCCAGCAGCTCCCCCGGAGGCAGGGCTCAAGAGACCCAGTACTTC. The J gene is TRBJ2-5, the V gene TRBV11-2, with D perhaps given as TRBD1 or TRBD2 (5 bases each). The V gene's germline CDR1 is SGHAT and CDR2 FQNNGV. This CDR3 region has 16 residues. V lost 4 bases and J 2 bases, leaving 17 bases between the germline ends. Looking up the rest from reference TRBV11-2 and TRBJ2-5 gives the full variable domain: EAGVAQSPRYKIIEKRQSVAFWCNPISGHATLYWYQQILGQGPKLLIQFQNNGVVDDSQLPKDRFSAERLKGVDSTLKIQPAKLEDSAVYLCASSSPGGRAQETQYFGPGTRLLVL.